This TCR beta chain was documented in a study of cytomegalovirus exposure and HLA in healthy donors (dated by TCRdb to the late 2010s). Some background on the complete study: An earlier analysis of some 620 of the donors reported over 250 Gb of sequence data and 117 million unique TCR beta sequences obtained from about 180 million T cells. An early release covering more than 500 HLA-typed donors comprised about 310 gigabases of sequencing data and 85 million or so unique TCR sequences. Among the roughly 370 genotyped donors, about 85% belonged to the genetic ancestry cluster associated with self-reported Caucasian donors. The study was designed to test whether signatures of past pathogen exposure could be identified by cataloging public T cell receptors. The T cell repertoires of several hundred subjects were profiled by immunosequencing and related to cytomegalovirus serostatus. Along with the approximately 670-subject first cohort, a separate validation cohort of 120 different subjects was used. To predict cytomegalovirus infection status, the study combined high-throughput TCR immunosequencing, statistical association of individual TCRs with disease status, and machine learning. To study patterns of TCR occurrence, a later analysis re-analyzed previously published TCR beta repertoires from just over 650 donors and added high-resolution HLA genotyping. Rather than using new phenotypic data, the later analysis identified candidate immune exposures from TCR beta sequences and from how often those sequences occurred across donors. In an earlier analysis of roughly 600 of the donors, high-throughput TCR beta sequencing was used to judge whether each TCR beta V gene segment behaved as functional or pseudogenic. Donor age, sex, ethnicity and CMV serostatus were compiled together with the repertoire data. Genome-wide SNP genotypes for about 55% of the 666 donors were used in a later genetic analysis, which treated that subset as a discovery cohort. Every discovery cohort repertoire had been produced on one sequencing platform. HLA typing included class I and class II loci at four-digit resolution. Typing coverage varied by locus: roughly 629-640 donors for A, B, C, DRB1 and DQB1; under 550 for DQA1; over 600 for DPA1; more than 450 for DPB1. Several DR-DQ haplotypes were treated as single units for association and clustering because of strong linkage in the cohort. On average, around 230,000 unique TCR beta nucleotide sequences were sequenced per donor among about 400 genotyped donors of the cohort, with roughly 18% of those sequences being non-productive.

Turning to this clone: Which antigen it targets is not known. The record has no base qualities; no much larger clone is one base away.

Receptor amplification or capture employed the immunoSEQ multiplex PCR assay. For the multiplex PCR, a mixture combining 60 forward primers for TCR Vbeta segments and 13 reverse primers for TCR Jbeta segments was used. A multiplex PCR assay on genomic DNA amplified the CDR3 region of rearranged TCR beta genes. The amplified TCR beta libraries were sequenced on the Illumina HiSeq System as 87-base-pair reads. The paper's data handling went like this. In a later analysis, 77 million or so unique TCR beta chains were counted across the 650 to 750 repertoires, and some 10 million of these chains were shared by at least two donors. Raw reads were error-corrected and collapsed into unique sequences by a nearest-neighbor algorithm in which closely related sequences were merged to remove PCR and sequencing errors. CDR3 sequences were aligned to IMGT reference sequences to assign V, D and J gene segments. For a sequence to be retained, a match of at least six nucleotides was required to both a V gene segment and a J gene segment. Rearrangements were called productive when the CDR3 lacked stop codons and stayed in frame with V and J; all others were non-productive. Following IMGT convention, CDR3 was defined as the stretch from the second conserved V-encoded cysteine to the conserved J-encoded phenylalanine. In an earlier analysis of roughly 580 of the donors, sequences lacking an unambiguous match to a single V gene segment were excluded. In an earlier analysis of approximately 610 of the donors, V segments were called functional above 56.7% productive rearrangements and were called segregating when the between-donor standard deviation exceeded 5%. A statistical classification framework was developed to diagnose cytomegalovirus status using the catalog of TCR beta chain sequences. In a later analysis, V and J genes were assigned by comparing TCR nucleotide sequences against IMGT/GENE-DB human TR gene sequences. A later analysis assigned CDR3 sequences and most-parsimonious VDJ recombination scenarios with the TCRdist pipeline. In a later analysis, each TCR beta chain was defined by its CDR3 amino acid sequence together with its V-gene family, and reads without a unique V-gene family were excluded. As a way to deal with suspected cross-contamination and a sequencing artifact, a later analysis dropped approximately 590 nucleotide sequences that were highly shared and had low generation probability. In a later analysis, a clonal expansion index was calculated for each public chain from normalized within-repertoire ranks of inferred template counts. A later analysis computed generation probabilities with a VDJ recombination model fitted to out-of-frame rearrangements, and checked the results against IGoR. In a later analysis, TCR-TCR, TCR-HLA and TCR-CMV co-occurrence was scored with hypergeometric tests, and a repertoire-size bias correction was applied to TCR pairs. To estimate false discovery rates, a later analysis permuted the HLA or CMV assignments 20 times. In a later analysis, co-occurring TCRs were grouped with DBSCAN, and TCRdist sequence similarity was added when clustering was performed within HLA-allele-positive subsets. Repertoires with fewer than 30,000 or more than 120,000 public chains were left out of co-occurrence clustering, as were a handful of repertoires with anomalous nucleotide sharing. TCRdb took over this immuneACCESS table, retaining in-frame rearrangements with V and J assigned. Such tables are incomplete; in checked studies, under half of the missing clones stem from an unresolved V gene, and the remainder is unexplained. V, J and clone size derive from that table, while D and trimming were established from the DNA sequence. The sample table shows about 150,000 clones, and around 86% are seen once. Less than 2.5% of the sample rests with the top ten.

CDR1 and CDR2, per the germline V gene, are SGDLS and YYNGEE. The CDR3, from cysteine to phenylalanine, totals 19 residues. The kept DNA is CDR3 alone, 57 bases in frame from the first base. Germline trimming amounts to 1 base on V and 0 bases on J, with 11 as the count of junction bases outside the gene matches. The cohort consisted of approximately 670 healthy bone marrow donors. All cohort members were sampled while nominally healthy, although unrecorded immune exposures were likely present. The donor was CMV seronegative and belonged to the group of under 400 seronegative cohort members. Each donor provided a peripheral blood sample, and peripheral blood mononuclear cells were used for TCR beta sequencing. The Qiagen DNeasy Blood Extraction Kit was used to extract genomic DNA from the blood cell samples. Study-level results and caveats: Specific HLA alleles were associated with over 15,000 TCR beta sequences at a false discovery rate of 0.05 in a later analysis. In a later analysis, most CMV-associated TCR beta chains were found to appear HLA-restricted, with HLA associations seemingly driven largely by CMV exposure. It was suggested by the authors that the approach could potentially be generalized to other disease states and immunological phenotypes. About 15 rarely observed V segments, including chromosome 9 orphons, were excluded from the earlier analysis of a few hundred of the donors because counts were too low. CMV serostatus was the only immune exposure information available for the cohort. According to a later analysis, parvovirus B19, influenza, CMV and Epstein-Barr virus appeared linked to several top co-occurrence clusters. The cohort was sequenced for TCR beta chains only, and without alpha or paired-chain data the features that could be detected were limited. A further reported finding was that TCR beta sequences accurately predicted the HLA-A and HLA-B alleles for most subjects in the first cohort. Most TCR sequences were observed very rarely across donors, whereas some public TCRs were present in many individuals. Because HLA typing was unavailable for some donors at each locus, only the typed subset was used in association tests. The classifier was reported to diagnose cytomegalovirus status with high specificity and sensitivity in both the original cohort and the validation cohort. A later genetic analysis associated a missense DCLRE1C variant with V-gene and J-gene trimming of TCR beta chains, and an independent cohort replicated the association. According to a later analysis, TCR association rates differed among HLA loci, with DRB1 alleles showing the most associated TCRs and HLA-C alleles showing the fewest. The presence/absence analyses assumed that sequencing depth was roughly uniform across donors, and that assumption may not be true. In a later genetic analysis, fewer N-insertions in productive TCRs were reported among donors in an Asian-associated ancestry cluster than the roughly 640-donor mean. When HLA alleles, especially DR and DQ, strongly co-occurred, attributing TCR associations to individual alleles was difficult. Three of the identified cytomegalovirus-associated TCR beta chains were confirmed in vitro to be specific for cytomegalovirus antigens. Some IMGT-functional V segments, including TRBV6-2 and TRBV6-3, could not be told apart with the 87-base-pair reads, so those segments were excluded. In an earlier analysis of roughly 560 of the donors, most TCR beta V segments were observed in productive rearrangements about 87% or about 30% of the time, broadly matching IMGT annotations. A later analysis found that HLA-associated TCR beta chains were more clonally expanded and had lower generation probabilities than equally common non-associated chains. Correlated functional status among segregating V segments might be attributable to linkage disequilibrium, but an unknown experimental factor could not be ruled out. A cluster of highly shared sequence variants was judged likely to represent a technical artifact of the sequencing pipeline. A total of about 180 TCR beta chains were listed by the study as associated with cytomegalovirus.

The TCR was taken from a male donor in good health and CMV-seronegative. The chain couples TRBV9 to TRBJ2-1, and 9 junction bases match TRBD2. Material for sequencing was PBMCs. The CDR3 corresponds to CASSVRLATSGSSYNEQFF. The DNA sequence reads TGTGCCAGCAGCGTAAGATTGGCGACTAGCGGTAGCTCCTACAATGAGCAGTTCTTC.